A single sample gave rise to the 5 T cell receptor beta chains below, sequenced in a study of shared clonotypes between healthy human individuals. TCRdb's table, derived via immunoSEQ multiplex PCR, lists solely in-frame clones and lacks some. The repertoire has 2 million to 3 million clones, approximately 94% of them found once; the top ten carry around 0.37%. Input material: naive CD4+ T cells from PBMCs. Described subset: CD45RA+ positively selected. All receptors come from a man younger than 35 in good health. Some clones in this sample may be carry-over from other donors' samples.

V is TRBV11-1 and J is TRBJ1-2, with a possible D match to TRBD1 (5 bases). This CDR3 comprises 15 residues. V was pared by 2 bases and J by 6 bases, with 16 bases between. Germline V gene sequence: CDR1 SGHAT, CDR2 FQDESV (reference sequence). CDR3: CASSLSVAGKDGYTF. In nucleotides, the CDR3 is TGTGCCAGCAGCTTATCCGTGGCAGGGAAAGATGGCTACACCTTC. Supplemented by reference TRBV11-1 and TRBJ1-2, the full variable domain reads EAEVAQSPRYKITEKSQAVAFWCDPISGHATLYWYRQILGQGPELLVQFQDESVVDDSQLPKDRFSAERLKGVDSTLKIQPAELGDSAMYLCASSLSVAGKDGYTFGSGTRLTVV.

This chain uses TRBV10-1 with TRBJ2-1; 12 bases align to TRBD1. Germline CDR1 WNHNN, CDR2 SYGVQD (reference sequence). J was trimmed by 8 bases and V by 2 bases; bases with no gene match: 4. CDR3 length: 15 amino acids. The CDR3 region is CASSEPGQGAYEQFF. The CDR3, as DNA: TGCGCCAGCAGTGAGCCGGGACAGGGGGCCTATGAGCAGTTCTTC.

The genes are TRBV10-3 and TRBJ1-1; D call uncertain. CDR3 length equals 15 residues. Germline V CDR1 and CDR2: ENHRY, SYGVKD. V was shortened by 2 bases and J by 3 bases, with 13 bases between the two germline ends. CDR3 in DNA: TGTGCCATCAGTGAGACCCCCGGCACCTACACTGAAGCTTTCTTT. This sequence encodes CAISETPGTYTEAFF.

Written as DNA, the CDR3 is TGTGCCAGCAGTGAAATAGCGGGAGGTGGCAATGAGCAGTTCTTC. Residues: CASSEIAGGGNEQFF. V gene TRBV2 combines with J gene TRBJ2-1, with TRBD2 matching over 10 bases. The CDR3 has 15 residues. Germline lookup yields CDR1 SNHLY and CDR2 FYNNEI. V shed 2 bases, J shed 6 bases, and the junction held 4 bases outside the gene matches.

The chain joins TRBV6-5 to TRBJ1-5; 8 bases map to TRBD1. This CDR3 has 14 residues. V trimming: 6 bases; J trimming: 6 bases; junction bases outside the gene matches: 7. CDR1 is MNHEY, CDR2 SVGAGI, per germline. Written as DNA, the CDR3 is TGTGCCAGCAGCTCCGACAGGGGAAGTCAGCCCCAGCATTTT. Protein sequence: CASSSDRGSQPQHF.